Listed here are 2 T cell receptor beta chains from one sample, sequenced in a study of T cells after yellow fever vaccination. TCRdb redid the calling of the 5' RACE reads with MiXCR, one entry per CDR3 protein. This table holds around 300,000 distinct CDR3 sequences, roughly 4% found once. Specimen: PBMCs, collected 5 days after the yellow fever booster vaccination. Source of these receptors: a man younger than 35 who received the YFV17D yellow fever vaccine.

In its sample, this clonotype was seen a few times. Mismatch with germline at one junction end may stem from a read error. The rearrangement links TRBV6-2 or TRBV6-3 to TRBJ2-3; D gene ambiguous. Per germline, CDR1 MNHEY and CDR2 SVGEGT. CDR3 length equals 14 residues. The CDR3, as DNA: TGTGCCAGCAGTTACGTGGATAGCACCGATACGCAGTATTTT. It specifies CASSYVDSTDTQYF.

This clonotype has just a few counts. The rearrangement links TRBV5-1 to TRBJ2-2; D tentatively reads TRBD1 or TRBD2 (5 bases each). Germline CDR1 reads SGHRS; CDR2 reads YFSETQ. The CDR3 is made up of 15 amino acids. V lost 4 bases and J lost 6, with 16 bases in between. The CDR3 DNA follows: TGCGCCAGCAGCCCCGGGACCCCGGGGTCCGGGGAGCTGTTTTTT. Translation gives CASSPGTPGSGELFF.